This is a list of T cell receptor beta chains from one sample in a study of blood T cell repertoires in COVID-19. Profiling relied on immunoSEQ multiplex PCR, and the TCRdb table lists in-frame clones only, not all of them. The sample lists under 130,000 clones; approximately 84% were seen once. Sequences were obtained from peripheral blood. All receptors derive from a human donor in a cohort sampled during active COVID-19. Both conserved end residues are part of each CDR3. Each record gives: D gene, J gene, V gene, clone size, CDR3 protein, CDR3 DNA. The D gene is left open where the match is weak. Some rows have no size entry. The others give once, few or many, or a class for an expanded clone.

d_call: -
j_call: TRBJ2-4
v_call: TRBV19
clone_size: -
cdr3_aa: CASKANIKNIQYF
cdr3_nt: TGTGCCAGTAAAGCGAATATTAAAAACATTCAGTACTTC

d_call: TRBD1
j_call: TRBJ2-3
v_call: TRBV3-1/TRBV3-2
clone_size: -
cdr3_aa: CASSWDRDLTDTQYF
cdr3_nt: TGTGCCAGCAGCTGGGACAGGGACCTCACAGATACGCAGTATTTT

d_call: TRBD1
j_call: TRBJ1-3
v_call: TRBV5-6
clone_size: once
cdr3_aa: CASSLRDRPFAIYF
cdr3_nt: TGTGCCAGCAGCTTAAGGGACAGGCCATTCGCCATATATTTT

d_call: -
j_call: TRBJ2-7
v_call: TRBV2
clone_size: once
cdr3_aa: CASSGGSGGYRDEQYF
cdr3_nt: TGTGCCAGCAGTGGGGGCAGTGGGGGCTATAGGGACGAGCAGTACTTC

d_call: -
j_call: TRBJ1-1
v_call: TRBV29-1
clone_size: few
cdr3_aa: CSVGTPDLLAEAFF
cdr3_nt: TGCAGCGTTGGGACTCCAGATCTGCTGGCTGAAGCTTTCTTT

d_call: -
j_call: TRBJ1-5
v_call: TRBV19
clone_size: -
cdr3_aa: CASSIGLTGPNQPQHF
cdr3_nt: TGTGCCAGTAGTATAGGCTTGACAGGACCCAATCAGCCCCAGCATTTT

d_call: TRBD1
j_call: TRBJ1-6
v_call: TRBV6-5
clone_size: few
cdr3_aa: CASSYQPGTGSSPLHF
cdr3_nt: TGTGCCAGCAGTTATCAGCCGGGGACAGGGTCCTCACCCCTCCACTTT

d_call: -
j_call: TRBJ1-5
v_call: TRBV19
clone_size: -
cdr3_aa: CASSTVDRSQPQHF
cdr3_nt: TGTGCCAGTAGTACCGTCGATAGGAGTCAGCCCCAGCATTTT

d_call: -
j_call: TRBJ1-4
v_call: TRBV7-9
clone_size: once
cdr3_aa: CASSLVKSNEKLFF
cdr3_nt: TGTGCCAGCAGCTTAGTGAAGAGTAATGAAAAACTGTTTTTT

d_call: -
j_call: TRBJ2-7
v_call: TRBV2
clone_size: -
cdr3_aa: CASRKEGDEQYF
cdr3_nt: TGTGCCAGCAGAAAAGAGGGGGACGAGCAGTACTTC

d_call: TRBD1
j_call: TRBJ1-1
v_call: TRBV7-3
clone_size: -
cdr3_aa: CASSPGQDTEAFF
cdr3_nt: TGTGCCAGCAGCCCTGGACAGGACACTGAAGCTTTCTTT

d_call: -
j_call: TRBJ2-2
v_call: TRBV14
clone_size: -
cdr3_aa: CASSQRRGAGYTGELFF
cdr3_nt: TGTGCCAGCAGCCAACGACGGGGGGCCGGGTACACCGGGGAGCTGTTTTTT

d_call: TRBD2
j_call: TRBJ2-2
v_call: TRBV7-7
clone_size: -
cdr3_aa: CASSARLAGDPGELFF
cdr3_nt: TGTGCTAGCAGCGCCCGACTAGCGGGAGACCCCGGGGAGCTGTTTTTT

d_call: TRBD1
j_call: TRBJ1-5
v_call: TRBV6-5
clone_size: -
cdr3_aa: CASSYSNRGFQPQHF
cdr3_nt: TGTGCCAGCAGTTACTCGAACAGGGGTTTTCAGCCCCAGCATTTT